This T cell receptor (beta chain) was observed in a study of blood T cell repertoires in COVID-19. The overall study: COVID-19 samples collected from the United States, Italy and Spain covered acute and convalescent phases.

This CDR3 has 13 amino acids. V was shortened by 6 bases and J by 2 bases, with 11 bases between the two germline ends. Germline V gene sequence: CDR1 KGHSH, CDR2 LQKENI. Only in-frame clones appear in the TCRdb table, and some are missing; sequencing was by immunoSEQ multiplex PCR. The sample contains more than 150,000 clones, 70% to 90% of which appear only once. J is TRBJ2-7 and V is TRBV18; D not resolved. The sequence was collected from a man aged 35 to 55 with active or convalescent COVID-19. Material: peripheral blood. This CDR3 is CASSIAAAYEQYF. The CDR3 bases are TGTGCCAGCTCCATAGCAGCAGCCTACGAGCAGTACTTC.